The 5 T cell receptor beta chains in this list originate from one sample, sequenced in a study of cytomegalovirus exposure and HLA in healthy donors. PCR employed 60 Vbeta and 13 Jbeta primers. The method was immunoSEQ multiplex PCR; TCRdb's version includes in-frame clones alone and lacks a portion of them. This table holds 50,000 or so clones, around 85% found once. The material sequenced was PBMCs. The receptor source for this set is a boy aged 5-17 years in good health and CMV-seropositive.

The chain carries TRBV9 and TRBJ1-1; possible D gene TRBD1, 6 bases. CDR3 size: 13 residues. CDR1 is SGDLS, CDR2 YYNGEE, per germline. With 6 bases removed from V and 4 bases from J, the gap between germline ends came to 13 bases. CDR3 bases: TGTGCCAGCACCCCACACAGGGCCACTGAAGCTTTCTTT. The encoded protein is CASTPHRATEAFF.

This chain connects TRBV7-8 to TRBJ2-3; 7 bases line up with TRBD2. The V and J ends lost 2 bases and 3 bases, in that order; junction bases with no gene match: 14. The CDR3 extends over 18 amino acids. Germline V gene sequence: CDR1 SGHVS, CDR2 FQNEAQ. The CDR3: CASSLKPWGGAVTDTQYF. CDR3 sequence (DNA): TGTGCCAGCAGCTTAAAACCGTGGGGGGGAGCCGTAACAGATACGCAGTATTTT.

As for this clone: A read error may account for a junction end that differs from germline. The chain has TRBV7-3 and TRBJ1-6; no clear D gene. The germline CDR1 and CDR2 sequences are SGHTA and FQGTGA. This CDR3 has 13 amino acids. The CDR3 region has the DNA TGTGCCAACAGCCTGATGCGGAAGGTACCCCTCCACTTT. As protein: CANSLMRKVPLHF.

The chain uses TRBV10-3 and TRBJ2-1; 13 nucleotides match TRBD2. This CDR3 is built from 14 residues. Trimming removed 6 bases from V and 15 bases from J; junction bases left unmatched: 11. Per germline, CDR1 ENHRY and CDR2 SYGVKD. The CDR3 reads CAIRAGTSGDIGFF. Here the CDR3 DNA reads TGTGCCATCAGAGCCGGGACTAGCGGGGACATTGGGTTCTTC.

The genes are TRBV27 and TRBJ1-5; D possibly corresponds to TRBD1 (5 bases). The CDR3 spans 12 residues. With 4 bases removed from V and 9 bases from J, the gap between germline ends came to 10 bases. In germline, CDR1 is MNHEY, CDR2 SMNVEV (reference sequence). The CDR3 DNA is TGTGCCAGCAGTTCGCCAGGGTTGCCCCAGCATTTT. It is translated as CASSSPGLPQHF.